The entry below describes one T cell receptor (beta chain). As yet, its antigen is unknown. Germline V gene lookup returns CDR1 SGHVS and CDR2 FQNEAQ. V shed 5 bases and J 4 bases; nucleotides not matched to a gene: 12. CDR3 length equals 16 residues. These data originate in a study of cytomegalovirus exposure and HLA in healthy donors. Study overall: Unique TCRs from HLA-typed donors, about 85 million of them, were held in an early data release. The Caucasian-associated ancestry cluster contained about 80% of the approximately 390 genotyped donors. The study, taken as a whole, reports: An ancestry cluster, one associated with Asian ancestry, reportedly showed fewer N-insertions than the roughly 610-donor mean in a later analysis. The study designated fewer than 200 TCR beta chains cytomegalovirus-associated.

The PCR used 60 Vbeta and 13 Jbeta primers. The protocol was immunoSEQ multiplex PCR, while the TCRdb copy is restricted to in-frame clones and leaves out a portion. The sample holds under 85,000 clones, about 82% seen once. The TCR originated in a woman in her 30s in good health and CMV-seronegative. V is TRBV7-8 and J is TRBJ2-7, with 9 bases aligning to TRBD1. The sample consisted of PBMCs. CDR3 DNA sequence: TGTGCCAGCAGCGAGGGACAGGGATCGATCGGTTACGAGCAGTACTTC. Translated: CASSEGQGSIGYEQYF.